The 19 T cell receptor beta chains below all came from one sample that was sequenced in a study of PD-1 blockade in classical Hodgkin lymphoma. Every patient experienced relapse after autologous stem cell transplantation, and brentuximab vedotin exposure varied. Here immunoSEQ multiplex PCR was the method, and the copy in TCRdb shows in-frame clones only, minus some. The sample comprises 20,000 to 25,000 clones, more than 60% of which are singletons, and 40% to 45% rests with the top ten. Source: peripheral blood mononuclear cells (PBMCs), taken before the second cycle of nivolumab. These receptors came from a human donor with classical Hodgkin lymphoma.

The chain has TRBV18 and TRBJ2-7; a weak D match, TRBD1 (6 bases). Germline-derived CDR1 and CDR2 are KGHSH and LQKENI. The V end was cut by 6 bases, the J end by 4 bases, with 13 bases between. CDR3 length: 13 residues. The CDR3, as DNA: TGTGCCAGCTCGCAACTACAGGGTTACGAGCAGTACTTC. This translates into CASSQLQGYEQYF.

The V call is TRBV19, the J call TRBJ2-1; 10 nucleotides agree with TRBD1. Germline values: CDR1 LNHDA, CDR2 SQIVND (reference sequence). CDR3 length: 15 residues. J was trimmed by 10 bases and V by 3 bases; bases with no gene match: 9. The DNA for the CDR3 is TGTGCCAGTAGTATCGGGACAGGGGCCCCCCTGGAGCAGTTCTTC. It specifies CASSIGTGAPLEQFF. Based on the CDR3 plus reference TRBV19 and TRBJ2-1, the full variable domain is DGGITQSPKYLFRKEGQNVTLSCEQNLNHDAMYWYRQDPGQGLRLIYYSQIVNDFQKGDIAEGYSVSREKKESFPLTVTSAQKNPTAFYLCASSIGTGAPLEQFFGPGTRLTVL.

The chain has TRBV4-3 and TRBJ2-1; D gene uncertain. The CDR3 loop spans 14 amino acids. V was pared by 2 bases and J by 7 bases, with 12 bases between. Germline CDR1 reads LGHNA; CDR2 reads YSLEER. CDR3 loop: CASSQTFQLNEQFF. Here the CDR3 DNA reads TGCGCCAGCAGCCAAACGTTCCAACTAAATGAGCAGTTCTTC.

The chain is built from TRBV5-8 and TRBJ2-3; 8 bases map to TRBD1. V lost 2 bases to trimming and J lost 3 bases; unmatched junction nucleotides: 5. Germline values: CDR1 SGHTS, CDR2 YDEGEE. The CDR3 length is 15 residues. The CDR3 DNA is TGTGCCAGCAGCTTACGACAGGGGAAAACAGATACGCAGTATTTT. Amino acid sequence: CASSLRQGKTDTQYF. Full variable domain (rest looked up from reference TRBV5-8 and TRBJ2-3): EAGVTQSPTHLIKTRGQQATLRCSPISGHTSVYWYQQALGLGLQFLLWYDEGEERNRGNFPPRFSGRQFPNYSSELNVNALELEDSALYLCASSLRQGKTDTQYFGPGTRLTVL.

The chain recombines TRBV15 with TRBJ2-5; TRBD2 agrees at 10 bases. Germline V gene data show CDR1 as LNHNV and CDR2 as YYDKDF (reference sequence). J was trimmed by 5 bases and V by 2 bases; bases with no gene match: 5. The CDR3 covers 15 residues. CDR3 coding DNA: TGTGCCACCAGCAGAAGACTAGCGGGTGCGGAGACCCAGTACTTC. Encoded protein: CATSRRLAGAETQYF.

This chain uses TRBV6-5 with TRBJ1-2; D remains ambiguous. The CDR3 spans 13 residues. Trimming removed 2 bases at V and 6 bases at J, with 10 bases between. Germline loops: CDR1 MNHEY, CDR2 SVGAGI. CDR3 protein: CASSYEGYNGYTF. The CDR3 DNA is TGTGCCAGCAGTTACGAGGGTTATAATGGCTACACCTTC.

The chain couples TRBV14 to TRBJ1-1; 9 bases fit TRBD1. The trim removed 1 base at V and 3 bases at J, leaving 12 bases unmatched. This CDR3 is 18 amino acids long. Per germline, CDR1 SGHDN and CDR2 FVKESK. The CDR3 DNA reads TGTGCCAGCAGCCAAGGAGTGGACAGGGGAAGGTGGGACACTGAAGCTTTCTTT. It specifies CASSQGVDRGRWDTEAFF.

J is TRBJ2-1 and V is TRBV10-3; no definite D call. The CDR3 has 12 amino acids. In germline, CDR1 is ENHRY, CDR2 SYGVKD. The ends were cut back, 2 bases at V and 5 bases at J, with 4 bases in the middle. The CDR3 nucleotides are TGTGCCATCAGTGAGAATAACAATGAGCAGTTCTTC. It specifies CAISENNNEQFF.

This clone turned up a few times. V and J are TRBV7-9 and TRBJ2-3; D unresolved. The germline gives CDR1 SEHNR, CDR2 FQNEAQ (reference sequence). Trimming removed 3 bases at V and 0 bases at J, with 10 bases between. The CDR3 is 15 residues long. DNA of the CDR3: TGTGCCAGCAGCTTTGGCGAATCTAGCACAGATACGCAGTATTTT. The encoded protein is CASSFGESSTDTQYF.

The V and J genes are TRBV2 and TRBJ1-4; unclear D gene. With 4 bases removed from V and 0 bases from J, the gap between germline ends came to 9 bases. The CDR3 sequence is 15 residues long. The germline V gene encodes CDR1 SNHLY and CDR2 FYNNEI. The CDR3 sequence is CASSAQSTTNEKLFF. For the CDR3, the DNA is TGTGCCAGCAGTGCCCAGTCTACAACTAATGAAAAACTGTTTTTT. Supplemented by reference TRBV2 and TRBJ1-4, the full variable domain reads EPEVTQTPSHQVTQMGQEVILRCVPISNHLYFYWYRQILGQKVEFLVSFYNNEISEKSEIFDDQFSVERPDGSNFTLKIRSTKLEDSAMYFCASSAQSTTNEKLFFGSGTQLSVL.

The rearrangement links TRBV7-2 to TRBJ2-3, with D tentatively TRBD2 (6 bases). This CDR3 contains 14 residues. Germline lookup yields CDR1 SGHTA and CDR2 FQGNSA. The germline V and J ends were trimmed by 2 bases and 3 bases, with 9 bases remaining between them. The CDR3: CASSLPRETDTQYF. As DNA, the CDR3 is TGTGCCAGCAGCTTACCGCGGGAAACAGATACGCAGTATTTT.

The J gene is TRBJ2-1, the V gene TRBV11-2, with a possible D match to TRBD2 (6 bases). The CDR3 loop spans 15 amino acids. Germline V gene data show CDR1 as SGHAT and CDR2 as FQNNGV. The V end lost 8 bases, the J end lost 0 bases, and 14 bases lay between the germline ends. The CDR3 here is CASAPGVSSYNEQFF. In DNA, the CDR3 is TGTGCCAGCGCCCCGGGGGTTAGCTCCTACAATGAGCAGTTCTTC.

The V and J genes are TRBV15 and TRBJ2-7; no clear D. V dropped 3 bases and J dropped 4 bases, with 7 bases sitting between them. The CDR3 covers 12 residues. Germline assignment: CDR1 LNHNV and CDR2 YYDKDF (reference sequence). The CDR3 sequence is CATSRDHYEQYF. CDR3 DNA sequence: TGTGCCACCAGCAGGGATCATTACGAGCAGTACTTC.

V is TRBV5-1 and J is TRBJ2-7; 8 bases line up with TRBD2. Germline assignment: CDR1 SGHRS and CDR2 YFSETQ. V lost 4 bases and J lost 4; bases outside the gene matches: 10. The CDR3 totals 15 residues. This CDR3 is CASSARSGGGYEQYF. In DNA form, the CDR3 reads TGCGCCAGCAGCGCCCGAAGCGGGGGAGGGTACGAGCAGTACTTC. The full variable domain, in which reference TRBV5-1 and TRBJ2-7 provide the parts outside the CDR3, is KAGVTQTPRYLIKTRGQQVTLSCSPISGHRSVSWYQQTPGQGLQFLFEYFSETQRNKGNFPGRFSGRQFSNSRSEMNVSTLELGDSALYLCASSARSGGGYEQYFGPGTRLTVT.

This clone was seen only a few times. The DNA of the CDR3 is TGTGCCAGCAGCACATCGGACTGTGTGAGCTTC. This sequence encodes CASSTSDCVSF. This chain joins TRBV21-1 and TRBJ2-7; TRBD2 was called by the table and not checked on the DNA. TRBV21-1 is deemed a pseudogene. There are 11 residues in the CDR3.

V and J are TRBV28 and TRBJ1-2; D unresolved. In germline, CDR1 is MDHEN, CDR2 SYDVKM. The CDR3 is 12 residues long. V lost 4 bases and J lost 8, with 11 bases in between. CDR3 region: CASSYRGGGYTF. In DNA, the CDR3 is TGTGCCAGCAGTTACCGCGGCGGGGGCTACACCTTC.

The chain uses TRBV4-3 and TRBJ2-7; 8 nucleotides agree with TRBD2. Germline V lookup: CDR1 LGHNA, CDR2 YSLEER. Trimming took 4 bases from V and 1 from J; bases not matched to a gene: 6. This CDR3 spans 15 amino acids. The CDR3: CASSPRLARSYEQYF. DNA of the CDR3: TGCGCCAGCAGCCCGAGACTAGCGAGATCCTACGAGCAGTACTTC.

The J gene is TRBJ2-1, the V gene TRBV7-3, with 9 bases identical to TRBD1. In germline, CDR1 is SGHTA, CDR2 FQGTGA. V was clipped by 5 bases and J by 8 bases; unmatched bases: 19. The CDR3 has 18 residues. CDR3 bases: TGTGCCAGCAGCCCCGAGGACAGGGGTAGGGCCATTAGAGATGAGCAGTTCTTC. Residues: CASSPEDRGRAIRDEQFF.

With respect to this clone: The junction departs from the called germline gene at one end, perhaps through a read error. The chain couples TRBV7-8 to TRBJ2-5; D may be TRBD2 (5 bases). Germline CDR1 reads SGHVS; CDR2 reads FQNEAQ. This CDR3 has 11 amino acids. CDR3 DNA sequence: TGTGCCAGCAGCCTAGAAACTTTCGGGGACTTC. Residues: CASSLETFGDF.